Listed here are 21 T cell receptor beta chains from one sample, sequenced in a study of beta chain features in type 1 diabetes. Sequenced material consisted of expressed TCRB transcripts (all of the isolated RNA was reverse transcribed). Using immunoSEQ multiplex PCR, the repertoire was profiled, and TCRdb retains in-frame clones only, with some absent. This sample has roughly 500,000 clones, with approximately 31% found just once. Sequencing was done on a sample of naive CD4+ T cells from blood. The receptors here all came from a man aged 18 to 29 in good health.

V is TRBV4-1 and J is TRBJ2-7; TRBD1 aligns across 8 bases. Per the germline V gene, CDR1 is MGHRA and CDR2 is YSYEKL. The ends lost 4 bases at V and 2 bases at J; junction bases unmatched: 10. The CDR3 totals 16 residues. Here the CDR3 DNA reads TGCGCCAGCAGCCCCGGACAGGGCAAATCAACCTACGAGCAGTACTTC. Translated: CASSPGQGKSTYEQYF.

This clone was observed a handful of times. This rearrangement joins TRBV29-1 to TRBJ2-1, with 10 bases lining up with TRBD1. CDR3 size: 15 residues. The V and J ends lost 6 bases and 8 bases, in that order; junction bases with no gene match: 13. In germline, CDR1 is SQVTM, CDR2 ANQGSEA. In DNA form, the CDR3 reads TGCAGCGTGGGCCCCCGGGACAGGGGTTCCCATGAGCAGTTCTTC. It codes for CSVGPRDRGSHEQFF.

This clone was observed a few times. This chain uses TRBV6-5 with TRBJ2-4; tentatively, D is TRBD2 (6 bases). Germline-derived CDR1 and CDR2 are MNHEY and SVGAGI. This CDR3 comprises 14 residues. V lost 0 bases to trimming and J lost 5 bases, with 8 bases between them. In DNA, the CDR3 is TGTGCCAGCAGTTACTCGGGACTTGAAAACATTCAGTACTTC. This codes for CASSYSGLENIQYF.

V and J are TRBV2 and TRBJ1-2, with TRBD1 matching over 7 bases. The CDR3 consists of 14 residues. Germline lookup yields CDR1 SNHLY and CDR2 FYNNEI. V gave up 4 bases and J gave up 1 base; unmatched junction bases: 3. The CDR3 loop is CASSVTGVNYGYTF. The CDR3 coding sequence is TGTGCCAGCAGTGTAACAGGGGTTAACTATGGCTACACCTTC.

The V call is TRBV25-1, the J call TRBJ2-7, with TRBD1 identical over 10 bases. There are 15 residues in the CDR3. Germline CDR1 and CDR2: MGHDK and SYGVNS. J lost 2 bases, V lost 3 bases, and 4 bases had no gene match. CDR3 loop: CASSDPGQGTYEQYF. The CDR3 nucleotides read TGTGCCAGCAGTGACCCGGGACAGGGGACCTACGAGCAGTACTTC.

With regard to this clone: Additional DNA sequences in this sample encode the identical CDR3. In nucleotides, the CDR3 is TGTGCCAGCAGCCCGGACCGCTACGAGCAGTACTTC. Translating it yields CASSPDRYEQYF. This chain connects TRBV14 to TRBJ2-7; D remains ambiguous. V lost 4 bases, J lost 3 bases, and 7 bases lay in between. The germline V gene has CDR1 SGHDN and CDR2 FVKESK. The CDR3 loop spans 12 amino acids.

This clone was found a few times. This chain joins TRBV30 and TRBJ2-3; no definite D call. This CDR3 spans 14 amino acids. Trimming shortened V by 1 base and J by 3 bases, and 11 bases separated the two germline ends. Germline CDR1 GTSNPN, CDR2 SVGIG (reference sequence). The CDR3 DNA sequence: TGTGCCTGGAGTGCCGGGCTTACTACAGATACGCAGTATTTT. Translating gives CAWSAGLTTDTQYF.

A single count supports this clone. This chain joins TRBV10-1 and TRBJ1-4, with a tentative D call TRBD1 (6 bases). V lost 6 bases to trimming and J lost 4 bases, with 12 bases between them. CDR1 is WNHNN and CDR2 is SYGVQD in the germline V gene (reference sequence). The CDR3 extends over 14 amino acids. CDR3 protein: CASSPGQSNEKLFF. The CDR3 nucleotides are TGCGCCAGCAGCCCTGGACAGAGTAATGAAAAACTGTTTTTT.

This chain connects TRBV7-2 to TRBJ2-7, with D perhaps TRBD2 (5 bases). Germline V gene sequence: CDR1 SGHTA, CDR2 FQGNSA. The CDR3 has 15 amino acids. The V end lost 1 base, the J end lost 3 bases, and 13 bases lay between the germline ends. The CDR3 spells CASSLGAEPFYEQYF. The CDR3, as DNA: TGTGCCAGCAGCTTAGGAGCGGAGCCATTCTACGAGCAGTACTTC.

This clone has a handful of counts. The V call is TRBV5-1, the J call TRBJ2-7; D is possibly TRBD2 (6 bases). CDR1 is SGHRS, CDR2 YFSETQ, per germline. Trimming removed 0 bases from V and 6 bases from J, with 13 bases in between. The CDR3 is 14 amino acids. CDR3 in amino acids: CASSLARTNSEQYF. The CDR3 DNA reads TGCGCCAGCAGCTTGGCTAGGACTAACTCCGAGCAGTACTTC.

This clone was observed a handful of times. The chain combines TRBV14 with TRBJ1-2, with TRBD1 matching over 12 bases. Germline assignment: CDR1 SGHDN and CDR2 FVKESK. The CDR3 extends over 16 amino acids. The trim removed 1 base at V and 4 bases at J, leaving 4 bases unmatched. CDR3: CASSQVPGQGAYGYTF. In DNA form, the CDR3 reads TGTGCCAGCAGCCAAGTCCCGGGACAGGGGGCCTATGGCTACACCTTC.

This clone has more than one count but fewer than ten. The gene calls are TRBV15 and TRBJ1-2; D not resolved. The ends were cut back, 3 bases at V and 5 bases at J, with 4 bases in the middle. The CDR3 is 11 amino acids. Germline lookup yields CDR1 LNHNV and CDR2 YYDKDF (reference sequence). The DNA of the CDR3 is TGTGCCACCAGCAGCCGATATGGCTACACCTTC. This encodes CATSSRYGYTF.

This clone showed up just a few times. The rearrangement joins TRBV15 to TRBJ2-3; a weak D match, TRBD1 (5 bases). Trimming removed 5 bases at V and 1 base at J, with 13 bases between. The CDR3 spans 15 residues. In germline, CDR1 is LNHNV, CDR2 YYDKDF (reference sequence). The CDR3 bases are TGTGCCACCAGCGGCAACAGGATACGCACAGATACGCAGTATTTT. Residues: CATSGNRIRTDTQYF.

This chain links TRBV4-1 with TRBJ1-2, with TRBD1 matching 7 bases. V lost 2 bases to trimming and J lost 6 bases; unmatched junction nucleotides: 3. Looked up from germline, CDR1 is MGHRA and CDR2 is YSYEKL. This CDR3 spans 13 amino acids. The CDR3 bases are TGCGCCAGCAGCCAAAGACAGGGAAATGGCTACACCTTC. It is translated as CASSQRQGNGYTF.

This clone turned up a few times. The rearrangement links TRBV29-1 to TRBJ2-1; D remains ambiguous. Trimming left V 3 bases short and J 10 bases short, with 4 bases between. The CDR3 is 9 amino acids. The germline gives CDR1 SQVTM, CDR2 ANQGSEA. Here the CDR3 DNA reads TGCAGCGTTGATCCCGAGCAGTTCTTC. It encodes CSVDPEQFF.

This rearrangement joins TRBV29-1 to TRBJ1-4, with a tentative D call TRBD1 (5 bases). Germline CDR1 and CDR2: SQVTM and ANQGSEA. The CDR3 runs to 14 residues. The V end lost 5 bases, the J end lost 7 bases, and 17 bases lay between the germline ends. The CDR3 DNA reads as TGCAGCGTTACAGTCGGGGGATCGGTTGAAAAACTGTTTTTT. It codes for CSVTVGGSVEKLFF.

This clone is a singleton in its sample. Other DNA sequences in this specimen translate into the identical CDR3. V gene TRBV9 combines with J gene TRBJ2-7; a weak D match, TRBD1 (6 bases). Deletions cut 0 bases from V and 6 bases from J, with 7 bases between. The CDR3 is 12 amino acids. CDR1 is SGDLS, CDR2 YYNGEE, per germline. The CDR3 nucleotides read TGTGCCAGCAGCGTAGGCAGGGGCGAGCAGTACTTC. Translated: CASSVGRGEQYF.

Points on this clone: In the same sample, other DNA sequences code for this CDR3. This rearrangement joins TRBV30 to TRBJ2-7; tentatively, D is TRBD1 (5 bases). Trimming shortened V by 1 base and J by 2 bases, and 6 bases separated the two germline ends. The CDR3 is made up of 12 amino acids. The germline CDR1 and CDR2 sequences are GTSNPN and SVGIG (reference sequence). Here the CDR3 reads CAWSGGPYEQYF. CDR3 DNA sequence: TGTGCCTGGAGTGGGGGCCCCTACGAGCAGTACTTC.

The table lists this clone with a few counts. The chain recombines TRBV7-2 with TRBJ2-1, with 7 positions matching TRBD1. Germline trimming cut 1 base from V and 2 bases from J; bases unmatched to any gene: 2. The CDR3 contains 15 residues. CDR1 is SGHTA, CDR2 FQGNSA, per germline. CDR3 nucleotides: TGTGCCAGCAGCTTAGACAGGGGAACCTACAATGAGCAGTTCTTC. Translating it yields CASSLDRGTYNEQFF.

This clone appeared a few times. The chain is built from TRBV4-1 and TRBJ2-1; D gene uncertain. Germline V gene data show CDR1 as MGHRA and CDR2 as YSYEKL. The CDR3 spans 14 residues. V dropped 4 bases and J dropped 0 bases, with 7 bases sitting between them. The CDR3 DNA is TGCGCCAGCAGCCGGGTAGGCTCCTACAATGAGCAGTTCTTC. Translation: CASSRVGSYNEQFF.

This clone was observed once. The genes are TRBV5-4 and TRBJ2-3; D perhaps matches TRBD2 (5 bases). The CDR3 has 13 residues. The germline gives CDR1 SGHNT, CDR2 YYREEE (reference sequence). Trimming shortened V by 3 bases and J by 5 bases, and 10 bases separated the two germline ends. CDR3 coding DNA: TGTGCCAGCAGCTCCGCGGCGGGAGATACGCAGTATTTT. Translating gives CASSSAAGDTQYF. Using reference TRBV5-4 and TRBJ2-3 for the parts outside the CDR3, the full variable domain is ETGVTQSPTHLIKTRGQQVTLRCSSQSGHNTVSWYQQALGQGPQFIFQYYREEENGRGNFPPRFSGLQFPNYSSELNVNALELDDSALYLCASSSAAGDTQYFGPGTRLTVL.